The rows below give T cell receptor beta chains drawn from one sample of a study of blood T cell repertoires in COVID-19. The assay was immunoSEQ multiplex PCR, and TCRdb's table has in-frame clones only and misses some. The top ten clones hold roughly 12% of a sample with 120,000 or so clones, about 85% of them seen once. Specimen: peripheral blood. The receptor set was obtained from a man aged 60 to 69 with acute or convalescent COVID-19. CDR3s leave out the opening cysteine and the closing phenylalanine or tryptophan.

TRBJ2-1 TRBV11-3 ASSLGLAGQYNEQF
TRBJ2-1 TRBV11-2 ASSFSSDIYNEQF
TRBJ1-1 TRBV2 ASSVGGGTEAF
TRBJ2-5 TRBV20-1 SARSETQY
TRBJ2-6 TRBV2 ASISTRNSGANVLT
TRBJ2-7 TRBV28 ASSLGEVGVQY
TRBJ1-1 TRBV18 ASSLTRENTEAF
TRBJ1-2 TRBV7-9 ASSTRQGGWR
TRBJ2-1 TRBV11-3 ASSLGASGDNEQF
TRBJ2-1 TRBV2 ASSGVQRPQYNEQF
TRBJ1-1 TRBV19 ASSPRTGDYTEAF
TRBJ2-6 TRBV11-2 ASSILGANVLT
TRBJ2-2 TRBV5-1 ASSLTGKGNTGELF
TRBJ2-2 TRBV10-1 ASSDGTGHTGELF
TRBJ1-1 TRBV27 ASSSLDGKKTEAF
TRBJ2-7 TRBV5-1 ASSLTGNYEQY
TRBJ2-5 TRBV19 ASSIDLRGETQY
TRBJ1-5 TRBV6-4 ASSGPQGKGDSNQPQH
TRBJ2-5 TRBV5-4 ASSLPGGGKSETQY
TRBJ2-7 TRBV19 ASSTGTSSYEQY
TRBJ1-1 TRBV19 AARGLASQKGTEAF
TRBJ1-3 TRBV28 ASSSTESGNTIY
TRBJ1-2 TRBV30 AWRRWTNYGYT
TRBJ2-3 TRBV19 ASSPTSDPDTQY
TRBJ2-5 TRBV5-1 ASSPRQGETQY
TRBJ1-5 TRBV29-1 SVAGTGGGQPQH
TRBJ2-7 TRBV4-2 ASSPAGPSYEQY
TRBJ2-1 TRBV3-1/TRBV3-2 ASSQDLNPASGSSYNEQF
TRBJ1-1 TRBV30 AWSLQGVSTEAF
TRBJ2-4 TRBV6-1 ASSEPDRAAKNIQY
TRBJ1-2 TRBV6-5 ASIWTGSPYGYT
TRBJ2-2 TRBV10-1 ASSESGVFAGELF